These 31 T cell receptor beta chains came from one sample sequenced in a study of early T cells in non-severe SARS-CoV-2 infection. TCRdb reprocessed the 5' RACE reads via MiXCR and lists one record per CDR3 protein. The sample lists around 53,000 distinct CDR3 sequences, over 7.5% occurring once. The sequencing sample was made of whole blood. These receptors were collected from an adult who was a healthcare worker with PCR-confirmed SARS-CoV-2 infection or an uninfected control (not recorded which).

This rearrangement joins TRBV30 to TRBJ2-1; the D gene could be TRBD1 or TRBD2 (6 bases each). This CDR3 is 12 amino acids long. From germline, CDR1 is GTSNPN and CDR2 SVGIG (reference sequence). V was clipped by 2 bases and J by 10 bases, with 12 bases between them. The CDR3 here is CAWSFGGPEQFF. Here the CDR3 DNA reads TGTGCCTGGAGTTTTGGGGGGCCCGAGCAGTTCTTC.

This clonotype appeared many times. J is TRBJ2-3 and V is TRBV20-1; D is perhaps TRBD2 (6 bases). The CDR3 is 13 residues long. Trimming cost V 6 bases and J 5 bases, with 15 bases left between them. Germline V gene data show CDR1 as DFQATT and CDR2 as SNEGSKA (reference sequence). The CDR3 DNA reads TGCAGTGCCTTTGGAGGGCTCGGAGATACGCAGTATTTT. Protein: CSAFGGLGDTQYF.

This clonotype has more than one count but fewer than ten. The chain joins TRBV12-3 or TRBV12-4 to TRBJ2-5; no definite D call. The CDR3 totals 11 residues. The germline V and J ends were trimmed by 8 bases and 3 bases, with 7 bases remaining between them. In DNA form, the CDR3 reads TGTGCCAGCCCCCTAGAAGAGACCCAGTACTTC. Translation gives CASPLEETQYF.

Relative to its sample, this clonotype is medium-sized. The chain is built from TRBV29-1 and TRBJ2-5; D is uncertain. Germline V lookup: CDR1 SQVTM, CDR2 ANQGSEA. This CDR3 spans 13 amino acids. The germline V and J ends were trimmed by 4 bases and 5 bases, with 14 bases remaining between them. CDR3 protein: CSVAPTPRETQYF. The CDR3, as DNA: TGCAGCGTTGCCCCGACACCTCGGGAGACCCAGTACTTC.

The chain has TRBV29-1 and TRBJ2-7; perhaps D is TRBD1 or TRBD2 (5 bases each). CDR1 and CDR2 from the germline V gene are SQVTM and ANQGSEA. With 3 bases removed from V and 0 bases from J, the gap between germline ends came to 12 bases. The CDR3 sequence is 14 residues long. The chain's CDR3 is CSVDGTEDSYEQYF. CDR3 DNA: TGCAGCGTTGACGGGACGGAGGACTCCTACGAGCAGTACTTC.

Relative to its sample, this clonotype is medium-sized. This chain uses TRBV6-5 with TRBJ2-7; D ambiguous. The germline gives CDR1 MNHEY, CDR2 SVGAGI. CDR3 length: 12 amino acids. Trimming cost V 2 bases and J 7 bases, with 9 bases left between them. DNA of the CDR3: TGTGCCAGCAGTTACCACAACGGGGAGCAGTACTTC. Its protein is CASSYHNGEQYF.

In this sample, this clonotype turned up a few times. V is TRBV15 and J is TRBJ1-4; D not certain. Trimming shortened V by 0 bases and J by 8 bases, and 13 bases separated the two germline ends. There are 15 residues in the CDR3. CDR1 and CDR2 (germline): LNHNV, YYDKDF (reference sequence). The CDR3 is CATSRDRRNGEKLFF. The CDR3 DNA is TGTGCCACCAGCAGAGATCGTCGTAATGGGGAAAAACTGTTTTTT.

The gene calls are TRBV7-8 and TRBJ1-2, with D unclear. Germline V gene sequence: CDR1 SGHVS, CDR2 FQNEAQ. Trimming stripped 3 bases from V and 6 bases from J, with 8 bases between. This CDR3 has 12 residues. DNA for the CDR3: TGTGCCAGCAGCTTGGAGGGAGATGGCTACACCTTC. The encoded protein is CASSLEGDGYTF.

This clonotype was counted many times. The J gene is TRBJ1-2, the V gene TRBV20-1; 7 nucleotides match TRBD1. The ends lost 2 bases at V and 2 bases at J; junction bases unmatched: 11. This CDR3 region has 16 residues. The germline V gene encodes CDR1 DFQATT and CDR2 SNEGSKA (reference sequence). CDR3 protein: CSARLTNQGVNYGYTF. DNA of the CDR3: TGCAGTGCTAGACTCACGAACCAGGGGGTCAACTATGGCTACACCTTC.

At least ten counts were recorded for this clonotype. This chain links TRBV18 with TRBJ2-1, with a tentative D call TRBD2 (5 bases). The V gene lost 5 bases and the J gene lost 2 bases, with 16 bases spanning the gap. CDR3 size: 16 residues. Germline V gene sequence: CDR1 KGHSH, CDR2 LQKENI. The CDR3: CASSDYEMAAYNEQFF. CDR3 nucleotides: TGTGCCAGCTCAGACTATGAAATGGCAGCCTACAATGAGCAGTTCTTC. Full variable domain (outside the CDR3, taken from reference TRBV18 and TRBJ2-1): NAGVMQNPRHLVRRRGQEARLRCSPMKGHSHVYWYRQLPEEGLKFMVYLQKENIIDESGMPKERFSAEFPKEGPSILRIQQVVRGDSAAYFCASSDYEMAAYNEQFFGPGTRLTVL.

In its sample, this clonotype was seen a few times. This chain links TRBV27 with TRBJ2-7; D remains ambiguous. Germline CDR1 is MNHEY and CDR2 is SMNVEV (reference sequence). The CDR3 is made up of 9 amino acids. V gave up 8 bases and J gave up 5 bases, with 4 bases separating them. This CDR3 is CASGHEQYF. The CDR3 coding sequence is TGTGCCAGCGGCCACGAGCAGTACTTC.

The V gene is TRBV28, the J gene TRBJ2-2; D might be TRBD1 (5 bases). Trimming cost V 10 bases and J 7 bases, with 16 bases left between them. The CDR3 is 13 amino acids. CDR1 MDHEN and CDR2 SYDVKM come from the germline V gene. CDR3: CATSGRENGELFF. The CDR3 DNA is TGTGCCACTTCGGGCAGGGAAAACGGGGAGCTGTTTTTT.

This clonotype turned up a few times. The V and J genes are TRBV6-5 and TRBJ1-2, with TRBD1 as a possible D gene (6 bases). V was pared by 1 base and J by 4 bases, with 13 bases between. This CDR3 has 15 residues. Germline assignment: CDR1 MNHEY and CDR2 SVGAGI. The CDR3: CASSYLSGGGYGYTF. CDR3 sequence (DNA): TGTGCCAGCAGTTACTTGTCCGGGGGCGGCTATGGCTACACCTTC.

This clonotype has a handful of counts. The chain joins TRBV11-2 to TRBJ2-5, with 7 positions matching TRBD2. Germline CDR1 reads SGHAT; CDR2 reads FQNNGV. The CDR3 is 14 amino acids. V lost 1 base, J lost 4 bases, and 3 bases stayed unmatched. The CDR3 is CASSLVTGGETQYF. The CDR3 bases are TGTGCCAGCAGCTTAGTTACGGGAGGAGAGACCCAGTACTTC.

This clonotype came up many times. The chain recombines TRBV21-1 with TRBJ2-1; the table's D call TRBD1 went unverified against the DNA. TRBV21-1 is described as a pseudogene. The CDR3 covers 13 residues. The CDR3 spells CASRTGNYNEQFF. CDR3 nucleotides: TGTGCCAGTAGGACAGGGAATTACAATGAGCAGTTCTTC.

The chain links TRBV27 to TRBJ2-7, with D possibly TRBD2 on 5 matching bases. This CDR3 spans 13 amino acids. CDR1 and CDR2 from the germline V gene are MNHEY and SMNVEV (reference sequence). Between the trimmed V and J ends, which lost 8 bases and 3 bases, there was a span of 14 bases. The chain's CDR3 is CASGRTPFYEQYF. DNA of the CDR3: TGTGCCAGCGGTCGGACTCCCTTCTACGAGCAGTACTTC.

This clonotype is termed medium-sized. In nucleotides, the CDR3 is TGTGCCAGCAGCTTAGCACAAAAGGAGACCCAGTACTTC. It encodes CASSLAQKETQYF. The chain has TRBV7-7 and TRBJ2-5, with D unresolved. Germline CDR1 SSHAT, CDR2 FNYEAQ (reference sequence). V lost 0 bases and J lost 5, with 7 bases in between. This CDR3 is built from 13 residues.

This clonotype turned up a few times. The rearrangement joins TRBV7-6 to TRBJ1-1; D is uncertain. CDR1 and CDR2 from the germline V gene are SGHVS and FNYEAQ. The V gene lost 4 bases and the J gene lost 6 bases, with 15 bases spanning the gap. CDR3 length: 14 amino acids. The CDR3 DNA sequence: TGTGCCAGCAGCTCCCACGTGGTCGGGTCTGAAGCTTTCTTT. Its protein is CASSSHVVGSEAFF. Full variable domain (missing parts from reference TRBV7-6 and TRBJ1-1): GAGVSQSPRYKVTKRGQDVALRCDPISGHVSLYWYRQALGQGPEFLTYFNYEAQQDKSGLPNDRFSAERPEGSISTLTIQRTEQRDSAMYRCASSSHVVGSEAFFGQGTRLTVV.

The table lists this clonotype with many counts. Here the CDR3 DNA reads TGTGCCAGCAGCTTAGAGGCTGGATTGCAGGGCTACACCTTC. Protein product: CASSLEAGLQGYTF. The chain recombines TRBV7-9 with TRBJ1-2; D not resolved. Germline CDR1 and CDR2: SEHNR and FQNEAQ (reference sequence). Trimming removed 1 base from V and 8 bases from J, with 14 bases in between. This CDR3 is 14 amino acids long.

CDR3 in DNA: TGTGCCAGCAGCTCGGAGTGGAATAACAGACGGCGTGGCTACACCTTC. This sequence encodes CASSSEWNNRRRGYTF. The V gene is TRBV5-6, the J gene TRBJ1-2; no clear D. The germline V and J ends were trimmed by 3 bases and 7 bases, with 22 bases remaining between them. This CDR3 has 16 amino acids. Germline V gives CDR1 SGHDT, CDR2 YYEEEE.

This clonotype was seen only a few times. The gene calls are TRBV28 and TRBJ2-6; weak D call: TRBD2 (5 bases). The CDR3 is made up of 15 amino acids. From germline, CDR1 is MDHEN and CDR2 SYDVKM. V lost 1 base and J lost 2, with 6 bases in between. The CDR3 is CASSLYGAGANVLTF. The DNA of the CDR3 is TGTGCCAGCAGTTTATACGGGGCTGGGGCCAACGTCCTGACTTTC.

This clonotype was observed at least ten times. The chain links TRBV24-1 to TRBJ1-1; perhaps TRBD1 as D (5 bases). Trimming stripped 0 bases from V and 5 bases from J, with 9 bases between. Germline V gives CDR1 KGHDR, CDR2 SFDVKD. The CDR3 has 14 amino acids. CDR3 DNA sequence: TGTGCCACCAGTGATTTGGGGGGGACGACTGAAGCTTTCTTT. Protein: CATSDLGGTTEAFF.

V gene TRBV20-1 combines with J gene TRBJ2-1; TRBD1 matches at 7 bases. V lost 6 bases, J lost 9 bases, and 5 bases stayed unmatched. The germline gives CDR1 DFQATT, CDR2 SNEGSKA (reference sequence). The CDR3 has 11 residues. CDR3 amino acids: CSATQGIEQFF. The CDR3 region has the DNA TGCAGTGCCACACAGGGGATTGAGCAGTTCTTC.

Turning to this clonotype: Being one base from a much bigger clone, this may be a read error. V and J are TRBV19 and TRBJ2-1, with D unresolved. Germline V lookup: CDR1 LNHDA, CDR2 SQIVND (reference sequence). CDR3 size: 13 residues. The CDR3 loop is CASSIVAYNELFF. CDR3 DNA sequence: TGTGCCAGTAGTATAGTTGCCTACAATGAGCTGTTCTTC.

A few counts support this clonotype. V usage is TRBV7-6 and J usage is TRBJ2-7, with D maybe TRBD2 (6 bases). The CDR3 loop spans 12 amino acids. Between the trimmed V and J ends, which lost 8 bases and 1 base, there was a span of 9 bases. The germline gives CDR1 SGHVS, CDR2 FNYEAQ. In DNA, the CDR3 is TGTGCCAGCGGGACTGCTTCCTACGAGCAGTACTTC. Translation gives CASGTASYEQYF.

This clonotype was seen repeatedly, ten times or more. The CDR3 DNA sequence: TGTGCCAGCAGCCCGGCATACAATGAGCAGTTCTTC. Its translation: CASSPAYNEQFF. This chain uses TRBV7-2 with TRBJ2-1; D uncertain. CDR1 SGHTA and CDR2 FQGNSA come from the germline V gene. The ends were cut back, 5 bases at V and 4 bases at J, with 6 bases in the middle. There are 12 residues in the CDR3. Together with reference TRBV7-2 and TRBJ2-1, the CDR3 gives the full variable domain: GAGVSQSPSNKVTEKGKDVELRCDPISGHTALYWYRQSLGQGLEFLIYFQGNSAPDKSGLPSDRFSAERTGGSVSTLTIQRTQQEDSAVYLCASSPAYNEQFFGPGTRLTVL.

Only a few counts were recorded for this clonotype. The rearrangement links TRBV27 to TRBJ2-7, with 9 nucleotides matching TRBD2. The CDR3 extends over 16 amino acids. V shed 6 bases and J 2 bases; nucleotides not matched to a gene: 11. Looked up from germline, CDR1 is MNHEY and CDR2 is SMNVEV (reference sequence). The CDR3 nucleotides are TGTGCCAGCAGACCACATGAGCGGGAGGTCCCCTACGAGCAGTACTTC. It yields the protein CASRPHEREVPYEQYF.

This clonotype was recorded many times. Here the CDR3 DNA reads TGCACCAGGATGGGTGAAAAACTGTTTTTT. As protein: CTRMGEKLFF. V and J are TRBV29-1 and TRBJ1-4; D gene uncertain. Germline CDR1 SQVTM, CDR2 ANQGSEA. The CDR3 contains 10 residues.

A word on this clonotype: The junction does not match germline at one end; this may be a read error. V and J are TRBV3-1 and TRBJ2-1; D call uncertain. Germline CDR1 LGHDT, CDR2 YNNKEL (reference sequence). The CDR3 has 12 residues. CDR3 in DNA: TGTGCTAGCAGCCAAGCCGAGAGTGAGCAGTTCTTC. This translates into CASSQAESEQFF.

The chain employs TRBV20-1 and TRBJ1-4; 7 nucleotides agree with TRBD1. Germline loops: CDR1 DFQATT, CDR2 SNEGSKA (reference sequence). The CDR3 loop spans 13 amino acids. J lost 2 bases, V lost 5 bases, and 2 bases had no gene match. CDR3 in DNA: TGCAGTGCTTGGGGACAGACTAATGAAAAACTGTTTTTT. Encoded protein: CSAWGQTNEKLFF.

This clonotype was picked up many times. The chain is built from TRBV2 and TRBJ1-5; a possible D gene is TRBD1 (6 bases). This CDR3 region has 13 residues. Germline CDR1 reads SNHLY; CDR2 reads FYNNEI. V was pared by 3 bases and J by 11 bases, with 14 bases between. The DNA of the CDR3 is TGTGCCAGCAGTGACTTAAGGACAGCATCCCAGCATTTT. This encodes CASSDLRTASQHF.